The entry below describes one TCR beta chain. Its antigen is unidentified. The CDR3 loop spans 18 amino acids. Germline V gene sequence: CDR1 ENHRY, CDR2 SYGVKD. V was clipped by 2 bases and J by 0 bases; unmatched bases: 10. This sample stems from a study of siplizumab effects on memory and regulatory T cells. Study findings and constraints: Siplizumab produced a significant drop in alloreactive sequences attributable to unstimulated CD4+ memory cells. Just a small share of alloreactive clones was traced back to unstimulated subsets.

Sequencing was performed with immunoSEQ multiplex PCR; in TCRdb, only in-frame clones are kept and a portion is missing. The sample holds 65,000 to 70,000 clones; approximately 88% are singletons and the top ten take 1.5% to 2%. The source material was Tregs sorted from blood. This chain connects TRBV10-3 to TRBJ2-1, with 7 bases fitting TRBD1. The source of this sequence is a human donor in good health. The CDR3 DNA reads as TGTGCCATCAGTGAGCCTACAGGGGCCGTCCGCTCCTACAATGAGCAGTTCTTC. This gives the protein CAISEPTGAVRSYNEQFF.